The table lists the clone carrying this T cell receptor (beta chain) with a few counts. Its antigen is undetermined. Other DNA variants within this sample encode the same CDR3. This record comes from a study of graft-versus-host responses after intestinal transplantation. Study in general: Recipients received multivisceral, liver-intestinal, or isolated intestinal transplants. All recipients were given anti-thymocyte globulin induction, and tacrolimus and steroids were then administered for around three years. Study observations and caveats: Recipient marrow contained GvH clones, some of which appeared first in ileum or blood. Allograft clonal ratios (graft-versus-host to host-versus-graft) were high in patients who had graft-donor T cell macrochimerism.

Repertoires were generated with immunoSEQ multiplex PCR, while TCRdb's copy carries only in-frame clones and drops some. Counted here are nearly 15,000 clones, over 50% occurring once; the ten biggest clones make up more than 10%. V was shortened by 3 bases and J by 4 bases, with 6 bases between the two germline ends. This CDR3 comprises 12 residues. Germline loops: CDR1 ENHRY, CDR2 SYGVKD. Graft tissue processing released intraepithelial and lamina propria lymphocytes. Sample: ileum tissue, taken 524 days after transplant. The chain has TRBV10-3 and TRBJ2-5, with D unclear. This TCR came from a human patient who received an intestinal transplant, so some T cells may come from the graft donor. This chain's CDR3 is CAISDSRETQYF. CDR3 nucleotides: TGTGCCATCAGTGATTCGAGAGAGACCCAGTACTTC.